In this sample, the clone carrying this T cell receptor (beta chain) turned up a few times. The antigen is undetermined. Documented time point: newly diagnosed GD, antithyroid drugs for less than 3 months. Generation of the TCR library employed RNA extracted from PBMCs. Through Arm-PCR of CDR3 regions and iRepertoire HTBI primers, TCR beta libraries were built. TCRdb redid the calling of the multiplex PCR reads with MiXCR, one entry per CDR3 protein. This sample has 350,000 to 400,000 distinct CDR3 sequences, with around 15% found just once. V was trimmed by 2 bases and J by 2 bases, leaving 7 bases between them. The CDR3 loop spans 15 amino acids. Germline V gene sequence: CDR1 ENHRY, CDR2 SYGVKD. This entry comes from a study of regulatory T cells in long-lasting Graves disease. Study-wide points: The study found lower TCR diversity in persistent Graves' patients than in newly diagnosed ones.

The same sample was also used in a study of T cells in Graves' hyperthyroidism and ophthalmopathy. That study reports: With the HTBI primer set, the TCR CDR3 went through a first round of RT-PCR.

The input for sequencing was peripheral blood mononuclear cells (PBMCs), taken at new diagnosis, from a patient treated with antithyroid drugs. The clonotype originates from a woman aged 18-30 years with Graves disease. V and J are TRBV10-3 and TRBJ1-6, with D tentatively TRBD1 (6 bases). CDR3 coding DNA: TGTGCCATCAGTGAGGGACAGACCTATAATTCACCCCTCCACTTT. This codes for CAISEGQTYNSPLHF.